The 28 T cell receptor beta chains presented below share a single source sample, sequenced in a study of tumor-infiltrating lymphocytes in primary liver carcinoma (dated by TCRdb to 2015 to 2018). Sequencing was carried out with an Illumina HiSeq 2500. A constant-region primer and ProtoScript II reverse transcriptase were used to reverse-transcribe TCRbeta-specific cDNA from 500 ng total RNA. Construction of the TCRbeta libraries relied on three nested rounds of multiplex PCR, following a slightly modified ARM-PCR procedure. The first two PCR rounds used multiplex TRBV1-TRBV30 forward primers with a Cbeta reverse primer, each for approximately 9 cycles. Through fastp at Q25 and MiXCR, TCRdb rebuilt clones from the public reads, retaining in-frame beta chains. All rows with the same CDR3 protein become a single entry with the most common DNA and genes. The sample includes about 64,000 distinct CDR3 sequences, with about 71% observed a single time. The ten largest clones capture around 44% of the sample.

Without any cell sorting, total RNA and DNA were co-extracted from roughly 21-30 mg of bulk tissue using the AllPrep DNA/RNA mini kit. The sequenced sample consisted of liver tumor tissue from sampling region 4. Sample cell subset or site, as interpreted from the label and publication: tumor region T4, right-lateral pole. Receptors were obtained from a man between 35 and 55 years old with primary liver carcinoma and hepatitis B virus infection.

The chain employs TRBV29-1 and TRBJ2-3, with 9 bases aligning to TRBD2. Germline V lookup: CDR1 SQVTM, CDR2 ANQGSEA. V lost 6 bases, J lost 2 bases, and 6 bases stayed unmatched. The CDR3 spans 14 residues. The CDR3 nucleotides are TGCAGCGTCGCTCCTAGCGGGGACACAGATACGCAGTATTTT. Residues: CSVAPSGDTDTQYF.

This clonotype has only one observation. The junction shows a germline mismatch at one end, possibly a read error. This chain joins TRBV6-1 and TRBJ2-7; 7 positions match TRBD1. Looked up from germline, CDR1 is MNHNS and CDR2 is SASEGT. The CDR3 spans 16 residues. The DNA of the CDR3 is TGTGGCAGCAGTTTCCCCGGGACAGATGTCTCCTACGAGCAGTACTTC. It codes for CGSSFPGTDVSYEQYF.

The table lists this clonotype with a few counts. The V and J genes are TRBV6-1 and TRBJ1-2; weak D call: TRBD1 (6 bases). V was shortened by 7 bases and J by 8 bases, with 23 bases between the two germline ends. Germline V gives CDR1 MNHNS, CDR2 SASEGT. The CDR3 contains 15 residues. CDR3 region: CASNLRDTLNGGYTF. CDR3 DNA sequence: TGTGCCAGCAACCTCCGGGACACCCTTAATGGGGGCTACACCTTC.

CDR3 bases: TGTGCCAGCAGCGGTCAGGTTACAGATACGCAGTATTTT. Translating gives CASSGQVTDTQYF. The V call is TRBV5-6, the J call TRBJ2-3, with no clear D. Trimming took 4 bases from V and 3 from J, leaving 9 bases between them. Germline CDR1 reads SGHDT; CDR2 reads YYEEEE. The CDR3 extends over 13 amino acids.

As for this clonotype: The junction departs from germline at one end; a sequencing error may be responsible. The genes are TRBV11-2 and TRBJ1-5; tentative D call: TRBD1 (6 bases). Germline V gene sequence: CDR1 SGHAT, CDR2 FQNNGV. This CDR3 contains 17 residues. The CDR3, as DNA: TGTGTCAGCAGTTTAGTAAGGGTAACAGGGAGCAATCAGCCCCAGCATTTT. It is translated as CVSSLVRVTGSNQPQHF.

With respect to this clonotype: One base away lies a much larger clone, so this may be a sequencing read error. The rearrangement joins TRBV7-9 to TRBJ2-2; TRBD2 matches 13 bases. This CDR3 spans 19 amino acids. Germline CDR1 is SEHNR and CDR2 is FQNEAQ (reference sequence). V trimming: 5 bases; J trimming: 6 bases; junction bases outside the gene matches: 15. In nucleotides, the CDR3 is TGTGCCAGCAGCCCTCGGACGGGACTAGCGGGATGGCAATCCGGGGAGCTGTTTTTT. Translation gives CASSPRTGLAGWQSGELFF. Drawing the rest from reference TRBV7-9 and TRBJ2-2, the complete variable domain is DTGVSQNPRHKITKRGQNVTFRCDPISEHNRLYWYRQTLGQGPEFLTYFQNEAQLEKSRLLSDRFSAERPKGSFSTLEIQRTEQGDSAMYLCASSPRTGLAGWQSGELFFGEGSRLTVL.

This clonotype was counted only a few times. This chain uses TRBV29-1 with TRBJ2-7, with TRBD2 matching 13 bases. This CDR3 is 15 amino acids long. In germline, CDR1 is SQVTM, CDR2 ANQGSEA. V shed 4 bases and J 5 bases; nucleotides not matched to a gene: 8. Here the CDR3 DNA reads TGCAGCGTTGGGGGGACTAGCGGGATTTTCAACGAGCAGTACTTC. It encodes CSVGGTSGIFNEQYF.

The chain is built from TRBV6-5 and TRBJ1-1; TRBD1 agrees at 9 bases. Trimming took 8 bases from V and 4 from J; bases not matched to a gene: 20. Germline V CDR1 and CDR2: MNHEY, SVGAGI. This CDR3 region has 18 residues. The CDR3 sequence is CASGHTGGQGALVTEAFF. CDR3 coding DNA: TGTGCCAGCGGCCATACTGGGGGACAGGGTGCGTTGGTCACTGAAGCTTTCTTT.

This clonotype appeared once. The chain is built from TRBV28 and TRBJ1-3; the D is unclear. The CDR3 contains 14 residues. V dropped 5 bases and J dropped 2 bases, with 10 bases sitting between them. The V gene's germline CDR1 is MDHEN and CDR2 SYDVKM. CDR3 coding DNA: TGTGCCAGCAGTGTGCAGGTGACTGGAAACACCATATATTTT. It yields the protein CASSVQVTGNTIYF.

Regarding this clonotype: The conserved phenylalanine or tryptophan is not found at the CDR3 terminus, so this likely reflects a read error. The chain is built from TRBV12-5 and TRBJ2-1; 14 bases line up with TRBD2. V was pared by 10 bases and J by 9 bases, with 8 bases of the junction left unmatched. This CDR3 comprises 14 residues. Germline lookup yields CDR1 LGHNT and CDR2 FRNRAP. The CDR3, as DNA: TGTGCTAACGCGACTAGCGGGAGGGCCGCTGAGCAGTTCCTC. Translated, it gives CANATSGRAAEQFL.

To note about this clonotype: A clone one base away is much larger, so this may be a read error. This chain uses TRBV6-5 with TRBJ2-7, with 7 bases aligning to TRBD1. Per germline, CDR1 MNHEY and CDR2 SVGAGI. The CDR3 length is 14 residues. CDR3 residues: CASRPTGTSYVQYF. The CDR3 nucleotides read TGTGCCAGCAGACCGACAGGGACCTCCTACGTGCAGTACTTC.

About this clonotype itself: A much larger clone lies one base from this, so it may be a read error. The conserved phenylalanine or tryptophan normally closing the CDR3 is absent here, so this likely arose from a read error. The gene calls are TRBV11-2 and TRBJ1-5, with a tentative D call TRBD1 (6 bases). This CDR3 region has 16 residues. CDR1 is SGHAT and CDR2 is FQNNGV in the germline V gene. In DNA form, the CDR3 reads TGTGCCAGCAGCCTAAAAGGGGGACTGACGAATCGGCCCCAGCATTCT. As protein: CASSLKGGLTNRPQHS.

A note on this clonotype: The junction differs from germline at one of its ends, possibly a read error. The genes are TRBV6-1 and TRBJ2-7, with TRBD1 identical over 10 bases. The CDR3 consists of 15 residues. Germline V gives CDR1 MNHNS, CDR2 SASEGT. CDR3 sequence (DNA): TGTACCAGCAGAGGGGGACAGGGGAGCTCCTACGAGCAGTGCTTC. Translation: CTSRGGQGSSYEQCF.

The V and J genes are TRBV29-1 and TRBJ2-7, with 7 bases matching TRBD1. This CDR3 comprises 15 residues. The V gene end was trimmed by 0 bases and the J gene end by 10 bases; junction bases not matched to a gene: 15. Germline V gene sequence: CDR1 SQVTM, CDR2 ANQGSEA. The DNA for the CDR3 is TGCAGCGTTGAAGAAATGACAGGGTCCGGTGGACGTCAGTACTTC. It is translated as CSVEEMTGSGGRQYF.

This chain connects TRBV11-2 to TRBJ2-7; D is ambiguous. Germline V gene sequence: CDR1 SGHAT, CDR2 FQNNGV. The CDR3 is made up of 12 amino acids. The chain's CDR3 is CTTSLLWGEQYF. The CDR3 DNA sequence: TGTACCACCAGCCTCTTGTGGGGCGAGCAGTACTTC. Full variable domain (missing parts from reference TRBV11-2 and TRBJ2-7): EAGVAQSPRYKIIEKRQSVAFWCNPISGHATLYWYQQILGQGPKLLIQFQNNGVVDDSQLPKDRFSAERLKGVDSTLKIQPAKLEDSAVYLCTTSLLWGEQYFGPGTRLTVT.

Of note for this clonotype: A much bigger clone sits one base away, suggesting this may be a read error. V and J are TRBV4-3 and TRBJ2-3; 8 bases fit TRBD1. Germline V CDR1 and CDR2: LGHNA, YSLEER. The CDR3 extends over 15 amino acids. In DNA, the CDR3 is TGCGTCAGCAGCCGCCGACAGGGGTGGACAGATACGCAGTATTTT. Amino acids: CVSSRRQGWTDTQYF.

The chain uses TRBV14 and TRBJ1-1; possibly TRBD1 for D (6 bases). Germline CDR1 is SGHDN and CDR2 is FVKESK. CDR3 length: 17 residues. V lost 0 bases and J lost 7, with 21 bases in between. CDR3 nucleotide sequence: TGTGCCAGCAGCCAAGAAGGGACAAGGGGCCAGGACATTGAAGCTTTCTTT. Its translation is CASSQEGTRGQDIEAFF.

This clonotype was counted many times. The rearrangement joins TRBV28 to TRBJ1-1; TRBD1 matches 8 bases. The V and J ends lost 6 bases and 4 bases, in that order; junction bases with no gene match: 4. CDR3 length: 13 amino acids. Per the germline V gene, CDR1 is MDHEN and CDR2 is SYDVKM. This CDR3 is CASRPTGGTEAFF. The CDR3 coding sequence is TGTGCCAGCAGACCCACAGGGGGCACTGAAGCTTTCTTT.

The genes are TRBV6-2 or TRBV6-3 and TRBJ2-5, with 10 bases fitting TRBD2. This CDR3 is 16 amino acids long. From germline, CDR1 is MNHEY and CDR2 SVGEGT. V lost 4 bases, J lost 5 bases, and 10 bases stayed unmatched. CDR3 region: CASSSTSGMLGETQYF. The CDR3 DNA reads as TGTGCCAGCAGTTCAACTAGCGGGATGTTGGGTGAGACCCAGTACTTC.

About this clonotype: This may stem from a read error, because a much larger clone lies one nucleotide away. This chain joins TRBV11-2 and TRBJ2-6; D perhaps matches TRBD2 (5 bases). Germline CDR1 reads SGHAT; CDR2 reads FQNNGV. This CDR3 contains 15 residues. CDR3 in amino acids: CDTKRPRFGANVLTF. The CDR3 DNA is TGTGACACCAAGCGGCCGCGCTTTGGGGCCAACGTCCTGACTTTC.

This clonotype has a count of ten or more. A junction boundary mismatches the germline segment, possibly from a read error. The V call is TRBV11-3, the J call TRBJ2-1; the D is unclear. The CDR3 consists of 14 residues. Germline CDR1 reads SGHNT; CDR2 reads YENEEA. DNA for the CDR3: TGTGCCAGCAGCTTAAGCGTCTCGAACAATGAGCAGCTCTTC. The encoded protein is CASSLSVSNNEQLF.

There are a few counts of this clonotype. A junction boundary mismatches the germline segment, possibly from a read error. The genes are TRBV6-5 and TRBJ2-7, with a weak D call TRBD1 (6 bases). The CDR3 consists of 15 residues. Germline CDR1 MNHEY, CDR2 SVGAGI. The CDR3 DNA reads as TGTGCCATCAGTTACTCGAGGTGGGCAGGGGTTGAGCAATACTTC. Translation: CAISYSRWAGVEQYF.

This clonotype was found many times. The CDR3 protein is CASSSNRDLTGELFF. The CDR3 DNA reads as TGTGCCAGCAGCTCGAACCGGGACTTAACCGGGGAGCTGTTTTTT. The rearrangement links TRBV5-4 to TRBJ2-2; D is possibly TRBD2 (6 bases). Per the germline V gene, CDR1 is SGHNT and CDR2 is YYREEE (reference sequence). The CDR3 totals 15 residues. V was trimmed by 3 bases and J by 5 bases, leaving 14 bases between them.

This clonotype has at least ten counts. The chain carries TRBV7-9 and TRBJ2-7; D call uncertain. Germline loops: CDR1 SEHNR, CDR2 FQNEAQ (reference sequence). The CDR3 totals 14 residues. Trimming removed 7 bases from V and 3 bases from J, with 16 bases in between. The CDR3 DNA reads as TGTGCCAGCACCCCGGCAGGAGAAATCTACGAGCAGTACTTC. Its protein is CASTPAGEIYEQYF.

This clonotype was seen just once. Likely a read error: the CDR3 ends without its conserved phenylalanine or tryptophan. The chain has TRBV28 and TRBJ1-3, with TRBD1 matching over 7 bases. The V and J ends lost 5 bases and 4 bases, in that order; junction bases with no gene match: 8. This CDR3 has 15 amino acids. CDR1 is MDHEN, CDR2 SYDVKM, per germline. The CDR3 sequence is CASSPPTGRGNTIYL. CDR3 DNA sequence: TGTGCCAGCAGTCCCCCGACAGGGAGGGGAAACACCATATATCTT.

The chain uses TRBV29-1 and TRBJ2-1, with TRBD1 identical over 8 bases. CDR1 is SQVTM and CDR2 is ANQGSEA in the germline V gene. This CDR3 spans 12 amino acids. Germline trimming cut 7 bases from V and 15 bases from J; bases unmatched to any gene: 14. In nucleotides, the CDR3 is TGCAGCGCCCGCACAGGGGGGAATGGGCGGTTCTTC. Its translation: CSARTGGNGRFF.

Points on this clonotype: In this CDR3 the conserved last residue, phenylalanine or tryptophan, is missing, so a read error is likely. This chain uses TRBV12-3 or TRBV12-4 with TRBJ2-7, with D tentatively TRBD1 or TRBD2 (5 bases each). CDR3 length: 15 amino acids. The V gene lost 1 base and the J gene lost 3 bases, with 13 bases spanning the gap. The CDR3 DNA reads TGTGCCAGCAGTTTAGGACGAGGGGCCAACTACGAGCAGTACATC. Protein: CASSLGRGANYEQYI.

This clonotype occurred a few times. An end of the junction does not agree with germline; a read error may underlie this. The chain links TRBV6-6 to TRBJ1-1, with 10 bases identical to TRBD1. This CDR3 region has 14 residues. Germline lookup yields CDR1 MNHNY and CDR2 SVGAGI (reference sequence). CDR3 DNA sequence: TGTGCCGGCAGTGGGACAGGGGTAAGGACTGGAGCATTCTTT. It is translated as CAGSGTGVRTGAFF.